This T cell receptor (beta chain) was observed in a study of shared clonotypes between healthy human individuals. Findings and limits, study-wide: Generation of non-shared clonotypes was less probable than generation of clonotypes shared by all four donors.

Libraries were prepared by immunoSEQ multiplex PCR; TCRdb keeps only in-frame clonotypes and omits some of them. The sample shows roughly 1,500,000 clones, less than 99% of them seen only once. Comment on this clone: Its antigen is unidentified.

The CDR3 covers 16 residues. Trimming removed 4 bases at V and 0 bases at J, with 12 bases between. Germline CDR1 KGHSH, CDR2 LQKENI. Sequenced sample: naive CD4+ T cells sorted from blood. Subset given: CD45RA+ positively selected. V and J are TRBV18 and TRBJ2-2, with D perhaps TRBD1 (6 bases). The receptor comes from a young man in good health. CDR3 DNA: TGTGCCAGCTCACAACAGGGAATCCCGAACACCGGGGAGCTGTTTTTT. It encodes CASSQQGIPNTGELFF.